This T cell receptor (beta chain) is from a study of CD8 T cells in Susac syndrome. Trimming took 5 bases from V and 7 from J, leaving 20 bases between them. The CDR3 has 15 residues. Germline CDR1 and CDR2: SGHTA and FQGNSA. RNA in amounts of about 0.45 to 1 ug was reverse transcribed with random hexamers. One entry per CDR3 protein, called by TCRdb with MiXCR from the immunoSEQ multiplex PCR reads. The data contain about 200,000 distinct CDR3 sequences, about 96% of them singletons. The sample consisted of CD4+ T cells from PBMCs. The source of this sequence is a human donor with multiple sclerosis. The rearrangement uses TRBV7-2 and TRBJ2-5; D may correspond to TRBD1 or TRBD2 (5 bases each). CDR3 bases: TGTGCCAGCAGCCAAACAGGACTCCCAAGATGGACCCAGTACTTC. This encodes CASSQTGLPRWTQYF.